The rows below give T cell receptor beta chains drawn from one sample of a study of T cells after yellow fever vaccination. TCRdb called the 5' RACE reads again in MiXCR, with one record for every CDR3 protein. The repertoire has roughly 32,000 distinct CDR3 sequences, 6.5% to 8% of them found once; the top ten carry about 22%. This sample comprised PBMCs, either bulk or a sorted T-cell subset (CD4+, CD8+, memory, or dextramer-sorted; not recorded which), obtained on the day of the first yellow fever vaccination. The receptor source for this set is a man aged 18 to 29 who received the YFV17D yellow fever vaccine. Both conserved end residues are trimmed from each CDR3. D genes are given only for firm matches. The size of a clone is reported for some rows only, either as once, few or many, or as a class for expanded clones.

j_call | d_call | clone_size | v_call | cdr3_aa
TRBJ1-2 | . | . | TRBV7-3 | ASRRGLDYGYT
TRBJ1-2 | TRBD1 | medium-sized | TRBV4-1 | ASSRDRGDGYT
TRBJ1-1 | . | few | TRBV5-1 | ASSFKGPPAQYEAF
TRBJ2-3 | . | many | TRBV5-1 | ASSFGRVPDTQY
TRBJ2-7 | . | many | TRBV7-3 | ASRESGTRGGEQY
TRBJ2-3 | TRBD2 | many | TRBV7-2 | ASSSRGGAGTDTQY
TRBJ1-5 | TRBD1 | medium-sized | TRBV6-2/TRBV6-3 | ASTSRDRLTYSNQPQH
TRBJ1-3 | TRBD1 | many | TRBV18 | ASSPIPGTAIGPGNTIY
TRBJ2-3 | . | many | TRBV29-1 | SVALSVDGDTQY
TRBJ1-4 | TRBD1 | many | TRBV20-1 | SARAIDRGTVKLF
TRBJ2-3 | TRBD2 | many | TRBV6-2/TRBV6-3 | ASKIRAGRTDTQY
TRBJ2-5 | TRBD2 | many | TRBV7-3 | ASSNGGAGQTQY
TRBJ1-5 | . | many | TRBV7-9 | ASSLFAGADQPQH
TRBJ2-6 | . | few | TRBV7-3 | ASSSHPGANVLT
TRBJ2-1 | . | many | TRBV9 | ASSVGGAALKSSYNEQF
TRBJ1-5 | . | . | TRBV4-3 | ASSQAATADLNWPQH
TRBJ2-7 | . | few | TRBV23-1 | ASSQLIHASSYEQY
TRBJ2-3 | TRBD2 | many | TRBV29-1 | SVERAGSGDTQY
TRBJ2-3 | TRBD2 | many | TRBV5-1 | ASSFSAGAPDTQY
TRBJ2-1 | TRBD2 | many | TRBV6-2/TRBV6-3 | ASSYQAGGYNEQF
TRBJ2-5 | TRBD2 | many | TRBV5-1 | ASSLSSSGQETQY
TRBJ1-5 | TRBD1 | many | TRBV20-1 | SAARAGGPQH
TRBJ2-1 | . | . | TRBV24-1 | ATSEGRTPGRGQF
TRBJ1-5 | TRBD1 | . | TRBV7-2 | ASSPGQDRVDQPQH
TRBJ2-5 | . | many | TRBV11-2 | ASSQRRGETQY
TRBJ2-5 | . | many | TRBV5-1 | ASSSRRASQETQY
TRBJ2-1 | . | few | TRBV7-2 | ASSPGHASYNEQF
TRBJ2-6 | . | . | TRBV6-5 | ASSYGQAGANVLT
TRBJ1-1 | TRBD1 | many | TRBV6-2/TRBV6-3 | ASALQGLTEAF
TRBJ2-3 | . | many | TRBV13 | ASSPQGGADTQY
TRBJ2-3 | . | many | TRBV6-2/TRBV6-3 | ASSSKSTDTQY
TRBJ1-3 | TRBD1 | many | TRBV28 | ASSRAGTASGNTIY
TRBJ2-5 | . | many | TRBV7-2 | ASSLTAYQETQY
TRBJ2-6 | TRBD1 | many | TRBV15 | ATSRDLQTGGSGANVLT
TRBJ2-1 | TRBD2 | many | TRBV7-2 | ASSLATQAGGGEQF
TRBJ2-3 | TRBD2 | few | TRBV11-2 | ASSHWRGDRDTQY
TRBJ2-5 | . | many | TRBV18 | ASSQGLVGETQY
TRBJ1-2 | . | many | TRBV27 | ASSPAGDGYT
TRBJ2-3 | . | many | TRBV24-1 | ATSDFSTDTQY
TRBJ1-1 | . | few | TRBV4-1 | ASSQTPTENTEAF
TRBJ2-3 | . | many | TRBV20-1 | SATAADTQY
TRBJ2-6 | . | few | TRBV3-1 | ASSPRTGAGYSGANVLT
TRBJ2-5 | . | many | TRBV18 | ASSQGGKETQY
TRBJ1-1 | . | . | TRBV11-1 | ASSLEGSTEAF
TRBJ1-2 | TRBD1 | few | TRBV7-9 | ASIRQGGYGYT
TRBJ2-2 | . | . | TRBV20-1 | SAQRGAGGLF
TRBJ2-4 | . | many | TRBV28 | ASRNPPNIQY
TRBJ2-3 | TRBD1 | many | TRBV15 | ATSFGTGSTDTQY
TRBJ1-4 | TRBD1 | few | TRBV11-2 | ASSPRGRGRDGNEKLF
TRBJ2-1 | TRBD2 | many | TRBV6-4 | ASSEKAGGYNEQF
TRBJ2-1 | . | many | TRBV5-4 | ASSLDRNEQF
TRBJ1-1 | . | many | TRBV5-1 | ASSLTGGRVEGTEAF
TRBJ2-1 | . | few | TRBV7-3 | ASSLGGHNEQF
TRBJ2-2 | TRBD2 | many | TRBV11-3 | ASSAGVQGVGELF
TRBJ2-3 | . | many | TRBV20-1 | SALRTPHATDTQY